The rows below give T cell receptor beta chains drawn from one sample of a study of T-cell memory formation after mild COVID-19. MiXCR, run by TCRdb on the 5' RACE reads, gives a single entry per CDR3 protein. Of 450,000 to 650,000 distinct CDR3 sequences in the sample, around 17% were seen once. The material sequenced was PBMCs or a T cell subset sorted from them (not recorded which). These receptors were taken from an adult woman who had mild COVID-19 (a few samples of this study predate the infection). Cell type and time point are not known. Both conserved end residues are part of each CDR3. The order of the fields is V gene, D gene, J gene, clone size, CDR3 protein, CDR3 DNA. A D gene is named only where the DNA matches it firmly. Clone size is stated in some rows and not others, as once, few, many or a class when expanded.

V gene: TRBV7-3
D gene: NA
J gene: TRBJ2-3
clone size: NA
CDR3 protein: CASSLTGGSTSTDTQYF
CDR3 DNA: TGTGCCAGCAGCTTAACGGGCGGCTCAACTAGCACAGATACGCAGTATTTT

V gene: TRBV6-6
D gene: NA
J gene: TRBJ2-1
clone size: NA
CDR3 protein: CASSPGQEQFF
CDR3 DNA: TGTGCCAGCAGTCCTGGACAGGAGCAGTTCTTC

V gene: TRBV3-1
D gene: NA
J gene: TRBJ2-1
clone size: NA
CDR3 protein: CASSRVGGDNEQFF
CDR3 DNA: TGTGCCAGCAGCCGCGTAGGCGGGGACAATGAGCAGTTCTTC

V gene: TRBV18
D gene: NA
J gene: TRBJ2-3
clone size: NA
CDR3 protein: CASRAAGVTDTQYF
CDR3 DNA: TGTGCCAGCCGTGCTGCGGGCGTCACAGATACGCAGTATTTT

V gene: TRBV7-9
D gene: TRBD1
J gene: TRBJ1-1
clone size: NA
CDR3 protein: CASSATGFTEAFF
CDR3 DNA: TGTGCCAGCAGCGCGACAGGGTTCACTGAAGCTTTCTTT

V gene: TRBV30
D gene: NA
J gene: TRBJ1-1
clone size: few
CDR3 protein: CAWSVQGSRNTEAFF
CDR3 DNA: TGTGCCTGGAGTGTACAAGGGAGCAGGAACACTGAAGCTTTCTTT

V gene: TRBV5-1
D gene: TRBD2
J gene: TRBJ2-1
clone size: many
CDR3 protein: CASSLSSGGLSSYNEQFF
CDR3 DNA: TGCGCCAGCAGCTTGTCTAGCGGGGGACTTAGCTCCTACAATGAGCAGTTCTTC

V gene: TRBV3-1
D gene: NA
J gene: TRBJ2-6
clone size: few
CDR3 protein: CASSHPPSLAGANVLTF
CDR3 DNA: TGTGCCAGCAGCCACCCACCATCACTAGCTGGGGCCAACGTCCTGACTTTC

V gene: TRBV5-1
D gene: NA
J gene: TRBJ2-1
clone size: few
CDR3 protein: CASTPGTLYNEQFF
CDR3 DNA: TGCGCCAGCACCCCCGGGACTCTCTACAATGAGCAGTTCTTC

V gene: TRBV4-2
D gene: TRBD2
J gene: TRBJ2-2
clone size: NA
CDR3 protein: CASSQVSGRASGELFF
CDR3 DNA: TGTGCCAGCAGCCAAGTTAGCGGGAGGGCATCCGGGGAGCTGTTTTTT

V gene: TRBV10-3
D gene: NA
J gene: TRBJ2-3
clone size: few
CDR3 protein: CAISPTGADTQYF
CDR3 DNA: TGTGCCATCAGCCCAACCGGGGCAGATACGCAGTATTTT

V gene: TRBV27
D gene: TRBD2
J gene: TRBJ2-1
clone size: many
CDR3 protein: CASGTPSTSGYNEQFF
CDR3 DNA: TGTGCCAGCGGGACCCCCAGTACTAGCGGTTACAATGAGCAGTTCTTC

V gene: TRBV12-3/TRBV12-4
D gene: TRBD1
J gene: TRBJ1-2
clone size: NA
CDR3 protein: CASSPGQGSGYGYTF
CDR3 DNA: TGTGCCAGCAGTCCCGGACAGGGAAGTGGCTATGGCTACACCTTC

V gene: TRBV28
D gene: TRBD1
J gene: TRBJ2-2
clone size: NA
CDR3 protein: CASSFVTGGNTGELFF
CDR3 DNA: TGTGCCAGCAGTTTCGTGACAGGGGGGAACACCGGGGAGCTGTTTTTT

V gene: TRBV12-3/TRBV12-4
D gene: TRBD2
J gene: TRBJ2-1
clone size: few
CDR3 protein: CASNHPGTSGGRSYNEQFF
CDR3 DNA: TGTGCCAGCAACCATCCAGGGACTAGCGGGGGCCGGTCCTACAATGAGCAGTTCTTC

V gene: TRBV25-1
D gene: TRBD1
J gene: TRBJ2-7
clone size: NA
CDR3 protein: CASSDLGTGLDEQYF
CDR3 DNA: TGTGCCAGCAGTGACCTTGGGACAGGGCTCGACGAGCAGTACTTC

V gene: TRBV7-2
D gene: NA
J gene: TRBJ2-4
clone size: many
CDR3 protein: CASSQVRVPGSLAKNIQYF
CDR3 DNA: TGTGCCAGCAGTCAAGTACGGGTCCCTGGGTCTTTAGCCAAAAACATTCAGTACTTC

V gene: TRBV19
D gene: NA
J gene: TRBJ2-3
clone size: few
CDR3 protein: CASSIGQTDTQYF
CDR3 DNA: TGTGCCAGTAGTATAGGACAGACAGATACGCAGTATTTT

V gene: TRBV7-9
D gene: NA
J gene: TRBJ1-2
clone size: NA
CDR3 protein: CASSKSENYGYTF
CDR3 DNA: TGTGCCAGCAGCAAGTCTGAGAACTATGGCTACACCTTC

V gene: TRBV24-1
D gene: TRBD2
J gene: TRBJ2-3
clone size: few
CDR3 protein: CATSVPGTSGVLTDTQYF
CDR3 DNA: TGTGCCACCAGTGTACCCGGGACTAGCGGGGTACTGACAGATACGCAGTATTTT

V gene: TRBV7-7
D gene: NA
J gene: TRBJ2-3
clone size: few
CDR3 protein: CASSLGTGTGADTQYF
CDR3 DNA: TGTGCCAGCAGCTTAGGAACGGGGACCGGCGCAGATACGCAGTATTTT

V gene: TRBV20-1
D gene: NA
J gene: TRBJ2-3
clone size: NA
CDR3 protein: CSARDEILGDTQYF
CDR3 DNA: TGCAGTGCTAGAGACGAGATACTGGGAGATACGCAGTATTTT

V gene: TRBV12-3/TRBV12-4
D gene: TRBD2
J gene: TRBJ2-5
clone size: few
CDR3 protein: CASSFNSGGQETQYF
CDR3 DNA: TGTGCCAGCAGTTTTAATAGCGGGGGACAAGAGACCCAGTACTTC

V gene: TRBV20-1
D gene: NA
J gene: TRBJ1-5
clone size: NA
CDR3 protein: CSASPGGNQPQHF
CDR3 DNA: TGCAGTGCTAGTCCCGGAGGCAATCAGCCCCAGCATTTT

V gene: TRBV4-1
D gene: TRBD1
J gene: TRBJ1-4
clone size: few
CDR3 protein: CASSQDPGQGHEKLFF
CDR3 DNA: TGCGCCAGCAGCCAAGATCCGGGACAGGGTCATGAAAAACTGTTTTTT

V gene: TRBV30
D gene: NA
J gene: TRBJ1-1
clone size: few
CDR3 protein: CAWSRLTEAFF
CDR3 DNA: TGTGCCTGGAGTCGGTTGACTGAAGCTTTCTTT

V gene: TRBV5-1
D gene: NA
J gene: TRBJ2-3
clone size: few
CDR3 protein: CASSLVVGVEDTQYF
CDR3 DNA: TGCGCCAGCAGCTTGGTAGTCGGGGTGGAGGATACGCAGTATTTT

V gene: TRBV6-6
D gene: NA
J gene: TRBJ2-2
clone size: NA
CDR3 protein: CASSYSPGPGELFF
CDR3 DNA: TGTGCCAGCAGTTACTCACCAGGGCCCGGGGAGCTGTTTTTT

V gene: TRBV7-9
D gene: NA
J gene: TRBJ1-6
clone size: NA
CDR3 protein: CASSPTGSYNSPLHF
CDR3 DNA: TGTGCCAGCAGCCCCACAGGGTCCTATAATTCACCCCTCCACTTT

V gene: TRBV12-3/TRBV12-4
D gene: TRBD2
J gene: TRBJ2-1
clone size: NA
CDR3 protein: CASRPGAITGTSGAYNEQFF
CDR3 DNA: TGTGCCAGCAGACCGGGAGCAATCACCGGGACTAGCGGGGCCTACAATGAGCAGTTCTTC

V gene: TRBV7-3
D gene: TRBD2
J gene: TRBJ2-1
clone size: few
CDR3 protein: CASSLQGLAGYNEQFF
CDR3 DNA: TGTGCCAGCAGCTTACAGGGACTAGCGGGATACAATGAGCAGTTCTTC

V gene: TRBV10-3
D gene: NA
J gene: TRBJ2-7
clone size: many
CDR3 protein: CATLLSTSSYEQYF
CDR3 DNA: TGTGCCACCCTCCTTTCGACCTCCTCTTACGAGCAGTACTTC

V gene: TRBV9
D gene: TRBD1
J gene: TRBJ1-1
clone size: NA
CDR3 protein: CASSADRGLGTEAFF
CDR3 DNA: TGTGCCAGCAGCGCTGACAGGGGGCTTGGCACTGAAGCTTTCTTT

V gene: TRBV10-3
D gene: TRBD1
J gene: TRBJ2-5
clone size: NA
CDR3 protein: CAISDLEGQGDQETQYF
CDR3 DNA: TGTGCCATCAGCGATCTCGAGGGACAGGGAGATCAGGAGACCCAGTACTTC

V gene: TRBV12-3/TRBV12-4
D gene: TRBD2
J gene: TRBJ2-2
clone size: few
CDR3 protein: CASSPPTSGVSGELFF
CDR3 DNA: TGTGCCAGCAGCCCCCCGACTAGCGGGGTGTCCGGGGAGCTGTTTTTT

V gene: TRBV2
D gene: TRBD1
J gene: TRBJ1-1
clone size: NA
CDR3 protein: CASSAGQAEAFF
CDR3 DNA: TGTGCCAGCAGTGCAGGACAGGCCGAAGCTTTCTTT

V gene: TRBV20-1
D gene: NA
J gene: TRBJ1-1
clone size: NA
CDR3 protein: CSARGWAGENTEAFF
CDR3 DNA: TGCAGTGCTAGAGGATGGGCAGGAGAAAACACTGAAGCTTTCTTT

V gene: TRBV5-1
D gene: TRBD2
J gene: TRBJ2-3
clone size: many
CDR3 protein: CASTTSGGGDTQYF
CDR3 DNA: TGCGCCAGTACGACGAGCGGGGGGGGCGATACGCAGTATTTT

V gene: TRBV5-1
D gene: NA
J gene: TRBJ1-1
clone size: NA
CDR3 protein: CASSLDRVLTEAFF
CDR3 DNA: TGCGCCAGCAGCTTGGACCGGGTACTAACTGAAGCTTTCTTT

V gene: TRBV19
D gene: TRBD1
J gene: TRBJ1-2
clone size: NA
CDR3 protein: CASRTGSRNGYTF
CDR3 DNA: TGTGCCAGTAGGACAGGGAGTAGAAATGGCTACACCTTC

V gene: TRBV6-2/TRBV6-3
D gene: NA
J gene: TRBJ2-1
clone size: few
CDR3 protein: CASSYWGDEQFF
CDR3 DNA: TGTGCCAGCAGTTACTGGGGGGATGAGCAGTTCTTC

V gene: TRBV12-3/TRBV12-4
D gene: TRBD1
J gene: TRBJ2-3
clone size: NA
CDR3 protein: CASSTDRGDTQYF
CDR3 DNA: TGTGCCAGCAGTACAGACAGGGGGGATACGCAGTATTTT

V gene: TRBV25-1
D gene: NA
J gene: TRBJ2-7
clone size: NA
CDR3 protein: CASRWGGHPLDEQYF
CDR3 DNA: TGTGCCAGCAGATGGGGGGGCCACCCCTTGGACGAGCAGTACTTC

V gene: TRBV7-8
D gene: TRBD1
J gene: TRBJ1-2
clone size: NA
CDR3 protein: CASSLTGIGYGYTF
CDR3 DNA: TGTGCCAGCAGCTTGACAGGGATAGGATATGGCTACACCTTC

V gene: TRBV10-3
D gene: TRBD1
J gene: TRBJ1-2
clone size: few
CDR3 protein: CAISVGVTGGGYGYTF
CDR3 DNA: TGTGCCATCAGTGTTGGCGTGACAGGGGGTGGCTATGGCTACACCTTC

V gene: TRBV7-8
D gene: TRBD2
J gene: TRBJ2-3
clone size: few
CDR3 protein: CASSFIAGYRPDTQYF
CDR3 DNA: TGTGCCAGCAGCTTCATAGCGGGTTATCGGCCAGATACGCAGTATTTT

V gene: TRBV7-2
D gene: TRBD1
J gene: TRBJ2-1
clone size: few
CDR3 protein: CASSLGDRARFF
CDR3 DNA: TGTGCCAGCAGCTTAGGGGACAGGGCCAGGTTCTTC

V gene: TRBV7-9
D gene: TRBD2
J gene: TRBJ2-7
clone size: few
CDR3 protein: CASSRSGGRPTYEQYF
CDR3 DNA: TGTGCCAGCAGCCGCAGTGGCGGGAGACCCACCTACGAGCAGTACTTC

V gene: TRBV20-1
D gene: NA
J gene: TRBJ2-7
clone size: many
CDR3 protein: CSATGVSYEQYF
CDR3 DNA: TGCAGTGCAACCGGGGTTTCCTACGAGCAGTACTTC

V gene: TRBV12-3/TRBV12-4
D gene: NA
J gene: TRBJ1-1
clone size: many
CDR3 protein: CASSFGRTNTEAFF
CDR3 DNA: TGTGCCAGCAGTTTCGGAAGAACGAACACTGAAGCTTTCTTT

V gene: TRBV7-2
D gene: TRBD2
J gene: TRBJ2-3
clone size: NA
CDR3 protein: CASSSRTSGSLDTQYF
CDR3 DNA: TGTGCCAGCAGCTCAAGGACTAGCGGGAGTTTAGATACGCAGTATTTT

V gene: TRBV4-1
D gene: NA
J gene: TRBJ1-1
clone size: few
CDR3 protein: CASSQDSRMMNTEAFF
CDR3 DNA: TGCGCCAGCAGCCAAGATTCGCGGATGATGAACACTGAAGCTTTCTTT

V gene: TRBV5-1
D gene: TRBD1
J gene: TRBJ2-5
clone size: NA
CDR3 protein: CASSDRVGETQYF
CDR3 DNA: TGCGCCAGCAGCGACAGGGTGGGGGAGACCCAGTACTTC

V gene: TRBV30
D gene: NA
J gene: TRBJ2-5
clone size: NA
CDR3 protein: CAWSRARGAGETQYF
CDR3 DNA: TGTGCCTGGAGTAGGGCCCGAGGGGCGGGTGAGACCCAGTACTTC

V gene: TRBV12-3/TRBV12-4
D gene: NA
J gene: TRBJ2-3
clone size: many
CDR3 protein: CASSLTSTGADTQYF
CDR3 DNA: TGTGCCAGCAGTTTAACTAGCACCGGCGCAGATACGCAGTATTTT